This paragraph covers one T cell receptor beta chain sequence. As yet, its antigen is unknown. Germline V gives CDR1 WSHSY, CDR2 SAAADI. Trimming stripped 1 base from V and 2 bases from J, with 11 bases between. The CDR3 loop spans 15 amino acids. This record comes from a study of shared clonotypes between healthy human individuals. Turning to the study itself: Samples came from a couple of female and three male donors aged 18 to 49.

Partitioning of CD4+ cells yielded a CD45RA+ naive subset and a CD45RA-negative memory subset. Over several immunoSEQ plates, each subset's genomic DNA was distributed in even portions. The repertoire was sequenced with immunoSEQ multiplex PCR; TCRdb's copy has only in-frame clones and lacks some. Of a few million clones in the sample, under 95% were seen once. Study-level results: The study generally estimated greater richness for naive than memory subsets.

V is TRBV10-2 and J is TRBJ1-2; D is unresolved. The TCR comes from a man aged 18 to 30 in good health. Some clones in this sample may be carry-over from other donors' samples. The sample was naive CD4+ T cells from PBMCs. Specified subset: CD45RA+ positively selected. The CDR3 reads CASSELTPRNYGYTF. As DNA, the CDR3 is TGCGCCAGCAGTGAGTTAACCCCGCGGAACTATGGCTACACCTTC.